These 21 T cell receptor beta chains originate from one sample sequenced in a study of spatial heterogeneity in lung cancer. Time point reported: sample taken at primary tumor resection. Unsorted tumor, nontumor lung tissue or cryopreserved PBMC supplied the whole RNA. Via MiXCR, TCRdb re-called the 5' RACE reads, giving one row per CDR3 protein. The sample yields 48,000 or so distinct CDR3 sequences, around 5.2% seen once. The source was PBMCs, collected at surgery. These receptors all stem from a male donor with early-stage non-small cell lung cancer.

This clonotype was detected many times. The CDR3 DNA reads as TGTGCCAGCAGTCCCCGGACCGATCTCGATGGCTACACCTTC. Translated, it gives CASSPRTDLDGYTF. The chain combines TRBV12-3 or TRBV12-4 with TRBJ1-2; no clear D. Trimming took 5 bases from V and 6 from J, leaving 16 bases between them. This CDR3 is built from 14 residues.

This clonotype was seen repeatedly, ten times or more. The chain combines TRBV7-2 with TRBJ2-3; D may correspond to TRBD1 or TRBD2 (5 bases each). The CDR3 has 15 amino acids. Deletions cut 5 bases from V and 0 bases from J, with 12 bases between. Germline values: CDR1 SGHTA, CDR2 FQGNSA. CDR3 nucleotides: TGTGCCAGCAGCATAACCAGGGACAGCACAGATACGCAGTATTTT. This translates into CASSITRDSTDTQYF.

This clonotype was seen at least ten times. The chain couples TRBV20-1 to TRBJ2-5; 7 nucleotides agree with TRBD2. CDR3 size: 16 residues. Germline V gene sequence: CDR1 DFQATT, CDR2 SNEGSKA (reference sequence). Trimming took 1 base from V and 2 from J; bases not matched to a gene: 10. CDR3 sequence (DNA): TGCAGTGCTAGAGGGGGCGGGAGAGGGCGGCAAGAGACCCAGTACTTC. This codes for CSARGGGRGRQETQYF.

This clonotype was seen ten or more times. V is TRBV6-5 and J is TRBJ2-5, with D perhaps TRBD1 (6 bases). The germline gives CDR1 MNHEY, CDR2 SVGAGI. The ends were cut back, 4 bases at V and 4 bases at J, with 10 bases in the middle. The CDR3 consists of 13 residues. The DNA for the CDR3 is TGTGCCAGCAGTTCAGGGGAGAGAGAGACCCAGTACTTC. Translation gives CASSSGERETQYF.

This clonotype was observed many times. The J gene is TRBJ1-5, the V gene TRBV6-2 or TRBV6-3; D gene uncertain. V was trimmed by 2 bases and J by 7 bases, leaving 12 bases between them. This CDR3 contains 14 residues. Germline CDR1 MNHEY, CDR2 SVGEGT. CDR3 coding DNA: TGTGCCAGCAGTTACGGGCAGGTCGGCCAGCCCCAGCATTTT. Translating it yields CASSYGQVGQPQHF.

This clonotype occurred many times. CDR3: CASSLNQANTGELFF. Written as DNA, the CDR3 is TGTGCCAGCAGTTTAAACCAGGCGAACACCGGGGAGCTGTTTTTT. This sequence joins TRBV12-3 or TRBV12-4 and TRBJ2-2, with D unresolved. Trimming cost V 2 bases and J 0 bases, with 7 bases left between them. The CDR3 runs to 15 residues.

This clonotype was recorded at least ten times. This chain links TRBV20-1 with TRBJ2-7; 11 bases fit TRBD2. The CDR3 is 13 amino acids. The junction had 6 bases not matched to a gene; V was cut back by 7 bases and J by 4 bases. In germline, CDR1 is DFQATT, CDR2 SNEGSKA (reference sequence). The CDR3: CSVGSGRGYEQYF. For the CDR3, the DNA is TGCAGTGTTGGTAGCGGGAGGGGGTACGAGCAGTACTTC.

This clonotype occurred a few times. The chain recombines TRBV19 with TRBJ1-4, with 9 bases fitting TRBD1. This CDR3 is built from 15 residues. The V gene's germline CDR1 is LNHDA and CDR2 SQIVND (reference sequence). V was clipped by 3 bases and J by 2 bases; unmatched bases: 1. The CDR3 nucleotides read TGTGCCAGTAGTATCGACAGGGGGACTAATGAAAAACTGTTTTTT. The encoded protein is CASSIDRGTNEKLFF.

This clonotype was detected ten times or more. The gene calls are TRBV2 and TRBJ2-1; D is uncertain. The V and J ends lost 6 bases and 1 base respectively, with 10 bases between them. Looked up from germline, CDR1 is SNHLY and CDR2 is FYNNEI. The CDR3 contains 14 residues. In nucleotides, the CDR3 is TGTGCCAGCAGCGCCGAGTCTTCCTACAATGAGCAGTTCTTC. The encoded protein is CASSAESSYNEQFF.

The V call is TRBV19, the J call TRBJ2-1; D possibly matches TRBD1 or TRBD2 (5 bases each). The CDR3 covers 17 residues. Germline CDR1 reads LNHDA; CDR2 reads SQIVND (reference sequence). The germline V and J ends were trimmed by 3 bases and 0 bases, with 15 bases remaining between them. This CDR3 reads CASSIPGRLGSYNEQFF. The CDR3 DNA sequence: TGTGCCAGTAGTATTCCGGGACGGTTGGGCTCCTACAATGAGCAGTTCTTC.

This clonotype has a handful of counts. The rearrangement uses TRBV7-2 and TRBJ2-3; 14 positions match TRBD2. This CDR3 has 16 amino acids. Trimming at V came to 4 bases and at J to 2 bases, leaving 2 bases not matched to a gene. Germline V gene sequence: CDR1 SGHTA, CDR2 FQGNSA. The CDR3 coding sequence is TGTGCCAGCAGCTCGACTAGCGGGAGGGACACAGATACGCAGTATTTT. Protein product: CASSSTSGRDTDTQYF.

This clonotype was counted ten times or more. The V gene is TRBV2, the J gene TRBJ2-4, with D maybe TRBD1 (6 bases). CDR1 SNHLY and CDR2 FYNNEI come from the germline V gene. The CDR3 has 16 residues. Between the trimmed V and J ends, which lost 6 bases and 3 bases, there was a span of 18 bases. CDR3 bases: TGTGCCAGCAGCATAGAACAGGGTCGAGGCAAAAACATTCAGTACTTC. Translated, it gives CASSIEQGRGKNIQYF.

The rearrangement joins TRBV4-2 to TRBJ1-4; a weak D match, TRBD1 (5 bases). The CDR3 spans 18 residues. Germline CDR1 is LGHNA and CDR2 is YNFKEQ. The germline V and J ends were trimmed by 1 base and 0 bases, with 15 bases remaining between them. The CDR3 bases are TGTGCCAGCAGCCAAGGACCGGGACCGCTAGCAACTAATGAAAAACTGTTTTTT. It yields the protein CASSQGPGPLATNEKLFF.

This clonotype was picked up many times. This chain connects TRBV11-1 to TRBJ2-7, with unresolved D. The length of the CDR3 is 14 residues. Germline V gives CDR1 SGHAT, CDR2 FQDESV (reference sequence). Between the trimmed V and J ends, which lost 5 bases and 2 bases, there was a span of 13 bases. Written as DNA, the CDR3 is TGTGCCAGCAGCCGAGCCTGGCAAGCCTACGAGCAGTACTTC. As protein: CASSRAWQAYEQYF.

This clonotype came up many times. The chain joins TRBV29-1 to TRBJ2-1; D tentatively fits TRBD1 or TRBD2 (6 bases each). The V and J ends lost 1 base and 8 bases respectively, with 21 bases between them. The CDR3 is 16 residues long. Germline CDR1 and CDR2: SQVTM and ANQGSEA. CDR3 nucleotides: TGCAGCGTTGAAGGGGGGGCGGCACAAAAGACCGATGAGCAGTTCTTC. The encoded protein is CSVEGGAAQKTDEQFF.

Many counts were recorded for this clonotype. The V gene is TRBV10-3, the J gene TRBJ1-6, with 8 bases fitting TRBD1. Germline V gene sequence: CDR1 ENHRY, CDR2 SYGVKD. With V trimmed by 2 bases and J by 1 base, 7 bases remained unmatched. The CDR3 is 18 amino acids. The CDR3 protein is CAISEPRQGASYNSPLHF. The CDR3 DNA is TGTGCCATCAGTGAGCCGAGGCAGGGGGCTTCCTATAATTCACCCCTCCACTTT.

This clonotype was found many times. The chain joins TRBV13 to TRBJ2-7, with unresolved D. Germline-derived CDR1 and CDR2 are PRHDT and FYEKMQ (reference sequence). The ends were cut back, 2 bases at V and 0 bases at J, with 14 bases in the middle. The CDR3 totals 16 residues. The CDR3 sequence is CASSLRRRLSSYEQYF. In DNA form, the CDR3 reads TGTGCCAGCAGCTTACGGCGGCGGTTAAGCTCCTACGAGCAGTACTTC.

This clonotype appeared many times. The genes are TRBV10-3 and TRBJ1-4; D is undetermined. CDR3 size: 12 residues. The germline V gene has CDR1 ENHRY and CDR2 SYGVKD. V dropped 2 bases and J dropped 4 bases, with 2 bases sitting between them. DNA for the CDR3: TGTGCCATCAGTGAGAGTAATGAAAAACTGTTTTTT. Its translation is CAISESNEKLFF.

This clonotype appeared many times. J is TRBJ2-7 and V is TRBV10-3; 13 bases agree with TRBD2. Germline-derived CDR1 and CDR2 are ENHRY and SYGVKD. V lost 6 bases, J lost 6 bases, and 5 bases stayed unmatched. CDR3 length: 14 residues. The CDR3 coding sequence is TGTGCCATCAGCCCTCGGACTAGCGGGAGCGAGCAGTACTTC. Residues: CAISPRTSGSEQYF.

This clonotype turned up a few times. The chain uses TRBV7-6 and TRBJ2-7, with TRBD1 matching 7 bases. The CDR3 runs to 14 residues. In germline, CDR1 is SGHVS, CDR2 FNYEAQ. Trimming took 5 bases from V and 0 from J; bases not matched to a gene: 4. The CDR3 region is CASSGRDSSYEQYF. The DNA for the CDR3 is TGTGCCAGCAGCGGCCGGGACAGCTCCTACGAGCAGTACTTC.

This clonotype was seen ten or more times. This chain links TRBV5-1 with TRBJ2-1; 10 bases fit TRBD2. Unmatched junction bases numbered 15, after V lost 1 base and J lost 5 bases. Germline CDR1 SGHRS, CDR2 YFSETQ. The CDR3 loop spans 19 amino acids. CDR3 nucleotide sequence: TGCGCCAGCAGCTTGATTTATGGGGCTCTAGCGGGAGAGGACAATGAGCAGTTCTTC. Translating it yields CASSLIYGALAGEDNEQFF. The full variable domain, with the rest looked up from reference TRBV5-1 and TRBJ2-1, is KAGVTQTPRYLIKTRGQQVTLSCSPISGHRSVSWYQQTPGQGLQFLFEYFSETQRNKGNFPGRFSGRQFSNSRSEMNVSTLELGDSALYLCASSLIYGALAGEDNEQFFGPGTRLTVL.